This record looks at one T cell receptor (beta chain) sequence and its context. The entry originates in a study of shared clonotypes between healthy human individuals. The authors split each subset's genomic DNA evenly across several immunoSEQ plates. Method: immunoSEQ multiplex PCR; TCRdb's copy keeps in-frame clones and lacks some. The sample includes 2 million or so clones, 95% of them seen just once. CDR1 is ENHRY, CDR2 SYGVKD, per germline. The CDR3 is 13 amino acids. Trimming left V 7 bases short and J 3 bases short, with 10 bases between. The chain employs TRBV10-3 and TRBJ1-3; unclear D gene. The clonotype was recovered from a man between 18 and 29 years old in good health. Sequencing used naive CD4+ T cells sorted from blood. The subset denotes: CD45RA+ positively selected. The chain's CDR3 is CAINEGNGNTIYF. The CDR3 DNA follows: TGTGCCATCAACGAGGGAAATGGAAACACCATATATTTT.